A single sample is the source of the 24 T cell receptor beta chains below, sequenced in a study of T cell responses to AZD1222 COVID-19 vaccine listed by TCRdb under 2021. The library was built by means of the immunoSEQ multiplex PCR assay. TCRdb took this table from immuneACCESS and kept in-frame rearrangements with V and J called. Such tables lack part of the clones; where checked against another copy, unresolved V genes explain under half of the gap, and the rest is unexplained. A total of fewer than 250,000 clones appear in this sample, approximately 92% of them only once. The ten biggest clones cover roughly 1.3% of the sample. Per the publication, the time point label means: baseline before first vaccination. The starting material was peripheral blood, obtained on day 0 of AZD1222 vaccination. The receptors shown here come from an adult in good health.

This clone was seen repeatedly, ten times or more. This sequence joins TRBV5-1 and TRBJ2-2, with D possibly being TRBD1 (5 bases). The germline V gene has CDR1 SGHRS and CDR2 YFSETQ. The CDR3 runs to 15 residues. V gave up 2 bases and J gave up 0 bases, with 8 bases separating them. The CDR3 protein is CASSFRDPNTGELFF. The DNA for the CDR3 is TGCGCCAGCAGCTTCAGGGATCCGAACACCGGGGAGCTGTTTTTT.

The V and J genes are TRBV3-1 (or the pseudogene TRBV3-2) and TRBJ1-2, with 8 bases matching TRBD1. In germline, CDR1 is LGHDT, CDR2 YNNKEL (reference sequence). CDR3 length: 15 amino acids. After removal of 3 bases from V and 4 bases from J, the junction contained 7 bases not matched to a gene. The CDR3 DNA reads TGTGCCAGCAGCCATAATCAGGGGGCGGTCTATGGCTACACCTTC. Residues: CASSHNQGAVYGYTF.

The rearrangement joins TRBV18 to TRBJ2-7, with 9 positions matching TRBD2. The V gene's germline CDR1 is KGHSH and CDR2 LQKENI. The CDR3 extends over 14 amino acids. Losses at the gene ends were 4 bases for V and 1 base for J; bases not matched to a gene: 2. Here the CDR3 DNA reads TGTGCCAGCTCACGCAGCGGGGGGTCCTACGAGCAGTACTTC. This translates into CASSRSGGSYEQYF.

V gene TRBV21-1 combines with J gene TRBJ1-2; TRBD1, the table's D call, lacks a check against the DNA. TRBV21-1 is designated a pseudogene. The CDR3 is 15 residues long. The CDR3 sequence is CASRSNRGLNYGYTF. DNA for the CDR3: TGTGCCAGCAGATCCAACAGGGGGCTCAACTATGGCTACACCTTC.

This clone was recorded only once. The chain joins TRBV3-1 (or the pseudogene TRBV3-2) to TRBJ2-2, with 7 bases that match TRBD2. From germline, CDR1 is LGHDT and CDR2 YNNKEL (reference sequence). Germline trimming cut 4 bases from V and 5 bases from J; bases unmatched to any gene: 10. The CDR3 spans 16 residues. The CDR3 here is CASSPTGTIRTGELFF. CDR3 nucleotides: TGTGCCAGCAGCCCCACGGGGACTATACGAACCGGGGAGCTGTTTTTT.

V gene TRBV2 combines with J gene TRBJ2-5, with 8 bases fitting TRBD1. Trimming took 7 bases from V and 4 from J; bases not matched to a gene: 5. CDR3 length: 13 residues. CDR1 and CDR2 (germline): SNHLY, FYNNEI. The CDR3 coding sequence is TGTGCCAGCACTTGGACAGGGAGAGAGACCCAGTACTTC. This sequence encodes CASTWTGRETQYF.

The chain employs TRBV27 and TRBJ1-2; D remains unclear. CDR1 and CDR2 from the germline V gene are MNHEY and SMNVEV (reference sequence). The CDR3 has 14 amino acids. Trimming took off 0 bases at V and 5 bases at J, with 10 bases between the two ends. DNA of the CDR3: TGTGCCAGCAGTTTATCGAGGGCATTTTATGGCTACACCTTC. The encoded protein is CASSLSRAFYGYTF.

CDR3 sequence: CSVGQVGDYGYTF. CDR3 bases: TGCAGCGTCGGACAGGTTGGGGACTATGGCTACACCTTC. J is TRBJ1-2 and V is TRBV29-1; 7 nucleotides match TRBD1. CDR3 length equals 13 residues. CDR1 is SQVTM, CDR2 ANQGSEA, per germline. With 6 bases clipped from V and 3 bases from J, the junction kept 7 bases outside the gene matches.

This clone appeared once. This rearrangement joins TRBV24-1 to TRBJ1-4; 7 bases match TRBD1. This CDR3 contains 13 residues. V lost 6 bases and J lost 7; bases outside the gene matches: 4. Per the germline V gene, CDR1 is KGHDR and CDR2 is SFDVKD. The CDR3 reads CATSPTGVEKLFF. In DNA, the CDR3 is TGTGCCACCAGTCCAACAGGGGTTGAAAAACTGTTTTTT.

This chain connects TRBV2 to TRBJ1-3; D is uncertain. The CDR3 has 14 residues. Germline V lookup: CDR1 SNHLY, CDR2 FYNNEI. The germline V and J ends were trimmed by 3 bases and 1 base, with 7 bases remaining between them. The DNA for the CDR3 is TGTGCCAGCAGTGAGAAGAGGTCTGGAAACACCATATATTTT. Translating it yields CASSEKRSGNTIYF. The full variable domain, its missing parts supplied by reference TRBV2 and TRBJ1-3, is EPEVTQTPSHQVTQMGQEVILRCVPISNHLYFYWYRQILGQKVEFLVSFYNNEISEKSEIFDDQFSVERPDGSNFTLKIRSTKLEDSAMYFCASSEKRSGNTIYFGEGSWLTVV.

The rearrangement links TRBV6-5 to TRBJ1-4; D call uncertain. Per the germline V gene, CDR1 is MNHEY and CDR2 is SVGAGI. Trimming took 0 bases from V and 5 from J, leaving 10 bases between them. This CDR3 contains 15 residues. CDR3 sequence: CASSYSGVRNEKLFF. The DNA of the CDR3 is TGTGCCAGCAGTTACTCCGGGGTGAGGAATGAAAAACTGTTTTTT.

For this clone: The sample has other DNA sequences that encode this CDR3 too. This sequence joins TRBV27 and TRBJ2-1; D gene ambiguous. CDR3 length equals 12 residues. The V gene's germline CDR1 is MNHEY and CDR2 SMNVEV (reference sequence). V was trimmed by 2 bases and J by 3 bases, leaving 2 bases between them. The CDR3 sequence is CASSLNYNEQFF. In nucleotides, the CDR3 is TGTGCCAGCAGTTTAAACTACAATGAGCAGTTCTTC.

V usage is TRBV3-1 (or the pseudogene TRBV3-2) and J usage is TRBJ2-3, with TRBD1 matching over 7 bases. In germline, CDR1 is LGHDT, CDR2 YNNKEL (reference sequence). V lost 4 bases, J lost 5 bases, and 9 bases stayed unmatched. This CDR3 region has 15 residues. Here the CDR3 DNA reads TGTGCCAGCAGCCCCCGAGGGGGCCGGGGAGATACGCAGTATTTT. This gives the protein CASSPRGGRGDTQYF.

V usage is TRBV19 and J usage is TRBJ1-2; 8 bases are shared with TRBD1. The CDR3 runs to 15 residues. Looked up from germline, CDR1 is LNHDA and CDR2 is SQIVND (reference sequence). The junction had 9 bases not matched to a gene; V was cut back by 5 bases and J by 4 bases. The CDR3, as DNA: TGTGCCAGTAGTGTCACGACCGGGACAGGCTATGGCTACACCTTC. Translation gives CASSVTTGTGYGYTF.

The chain uses TRBV9 and TRBJ2-1; either TRBD1 or TRBD2 may supply D (5 bases each). The CDR3 contains 15 residues. Looked up from germline, CDR1 is SGDLS and CDR2 is YYNGEE. V gave up 1 base and J gave up 2 bases, with 10 bases separating them. The CDR3, as DNA: TGTGCCAGCAGCGTACGAGGGGAAACCTACAATGAGCAGTTCTTC. This gives the protein CASSVRGETYNEQFF.

This rearrangement joins TRBV5-1 to TRBJ1-2; 7 nucleotides agree with TRBD1. Per germline, CDR1 SGHRS and CDR2 YFSETQ. The length of the CDR3 is 14 residues. V shed 1 base and J 4 bases; nucleotides not matched to a gene: 4. CDR3: CASSLTGVAYGYTF. CDR3 DNA sequence: TGCGCCAGCAGCTTGACAGGGGTTGCCTATGGCTACACCTTC.

The V gene is TRBV19, the J gene TRBJ2-3, with TRBD2 identical over 7 bases. The CDR3 length is 16 residues. The ends lost 1 base at V and 1 base at J; junction bases unmatched: 5. Germline assignment: CDR1 LNHDA and CDR2 SQIVND (reference sequence). The CDR3 DNA follows: TGTGCCAGTAGTATAGTGCCCAGCGGGGGCACAGATACGCAGTATTTT. Protein sequence: CASSIVPSGGTDTQYF.

The rearrangement uses TRBV9 and TRBJ2-5, with TRBD1 matching 9 bases. The CDR3 is 14 residues long. With V trimmed by 4 bases and J by 5 bases, 6 bases remained unmatched. CDR1 and CDR2 from the germline V gene are SGDLS and YYNGEE. The CDR3 nucleotides read TGTGCCAGCAGCCGCCACAGGGGGCCCGAGACCCAGTACTTC. Encoded protein: CASSRHRGPETQYF.

The chain has TRBV5-1 and TRBJ2-1; TRBD2 matches 10 bases. This CDR3 region has 15 residues. The V and J ends lost 5 bases and 4 bases, in that order; junction bases with no gene match: 6. Per germline, CDR1 SGHRS and CDR2 YFSETQ. The CDR3 DNA follows: TGCGCCAGCAGTTCGACTAGCGGGCCTTACAATGAGCAGTTCTTC. Its translation: CASSSTSGPYNEQFF. The whole variable domain, filled in from reference TRBV5-1 and TRBJ2-1, reads KAGVTQTPRYLIKTRGQQVTLSCSPISGHRSVSWYQQTPGQGLQFLFEYFSETQRNKGNFPGRFSGRQFSNSRSEMNVSTLELGDSALYLCASSSTSGPYNEQFFGPGTRLTVL.

CDR3 DNA sequence: TGTGCCAGCACTCCCGGAGGGGGACCCGAGCAGTACTTC. Translated: CASTPGGGPEQYF. J is TRBJ2-7 and V is TRBV28, with D perhaps assigned TRBD1 or TRBD2 (6 bases each). Trimming removed 7 bases from V and 6 bases from J, with 16 bases in between. This CDR3 contains 13 residues. The germline V gene encodes CDR1 MDHEN and CDR2 SYDVKM. The whole variable domain, filled in from reference TRBV28 and TRBJ2-7, reads DVKVTQSSRYLVKRTGEKVFLECVQDMDHENMFWYRQDPGLGLRLIYFSYDVKMKEKGDIPEGYSVSREKKERFSLILESASTNQTSMYLCASTPGGGPEQYFGPGTRLTVT.

CDR3 DNA: TGTGCCAGCAGCTTCCAGGTTTCTCTGTATGGCTACACCTTC. This encodes CASSFQVSLYGYTF. The chain uses TRBV7-9 and TRBJ1-2; no clear D gene. The ends were cut back, 3 bases at V and 5 bases at J, with 13 bases in the middle. This CDR3 has 14 amino acids. Looked up from germline, CDR1 is SEHNR and CDR2 is FQNEAQ (reference sequence).

The genes are TRBV7-8 and TRBJ2-2; D is tentatively TRBD1 or TRBD2 (6 bases each). The CDR3 loop spans 16 amino acids. CDR1 and CDR2 (germline): SGHVS, FQNEAQ. Trimming cost V 2 bases and J 6 bases, with 16 bases left between them. This CDR3 reads CASSLWGMGGPGELFF. The CDR3 coding sequence is TGTGCCAGCAGCTTATGGGGGATGGGGGGCCCCGGGGAGCTGTTTTTT.

This clone was seen a single time. The chain has TRBV6-5 and TRBJ2-7; 12 bases agree with TRBD2. Germline V lookup: CDR1 MNHEY, CDR2 SVGAGI. V dropped 5 bases and J dropped 2; count of bases not matched to a gene: 4. The CDR3 is 15 residues long. CDR3 in DNA: TGTGCCAGCAGTCTAGCGGGGGGGAAACCCTACGAGCAGTACTTC. The encoded protein is CASSLAGGKPYEQYF.

The chain carries TRBV7-9 and TRBJ1-4; no definite D call. This CDR3 is built from 15 residues. Trimming removed 2 bases at V and 6 bases at J, with 13 bases between. In germline, CDR1 is SEHNR, CDR2 FQNEAQ (reference sequence). CDR3 sequence (DNA): TGTGCCAGCAGCTTAACCCCCCCCCGGTATGAAAAACTGTTTTTT. Its translation: CASSLTPPRYEKLFF.